Each of the 25 T cell receptor beta chains below was sequenced from the same sample in a study of radiotherapy plus CTLA-4 blockade in lung cancer. Assay: immunoSEQ multiplex PCR; the TCRdb copy retains only in-frame clones and omits some. The sample holds roughly 98,000 clones, 75% to 90% seen once. This material consisted of peripheral blood, taken from a patient treated with radiotherapy plus ipilimumab. The receptors stem from a human donor with non-small cell lung cancer who had a partial response to radiotherapy plus ipilimumab.

J is TRBJ1-1 and V is TRBV7-2; a possible D gene is TRBD1 (5 bases). The V and J ends lost 5 bases and 1 base respectively, with 8 bases between them. Germline V gene lookup returns CDR1 SGHTA and CDR2 FQGNSA. The length of the CDR3 is 13 residues. The CDR3, as DNA: TGTGCCAGCAGCATGGGGGGGAACACTGAAGCTTTCTTT. This gives the protein CASSMGGNTEAFF.

The chain employs TRBV11-1 and TRBJ1-2, with 7 nucleotides matching TRBD1. Per germline, CDR1 SGHAT and CDR2 FQDESV (reference sequence). This CDR3 contains 13 residues. After removal of 8 bases from V and 5 bases from J, the junction contained 8 bases not matched to a gene. This chain's CDR3 is CASSPDRNYGYTF. The DNA for the CDR3 is TGTGCCAGCTCTCCGGACAGGAATTATGGCTACACCTTC.

The chain uses TRBV7-9 and TRBJ1-5, with TRBD1 identical over 9 bases. CDR1 is SEHNR, CDR2 FQNEAQ, per germline (reference sequence). The CDR3 contains 13 residues. Trimming cost V 4 bases and J 7 bases; bases outside gene matches: 2. The CDR3 DNA reads as TGTGCCAGCAGCTCACAGGGGGCCCAGCCCCAGCATTTT. The encoded protein is CASSSQGAQPQHF.

This clone was seen more than once but under ten times. V and J are TRBV10-3 and TRBJ1-1, with D perhaps matching TRBD1 (6 bases). Looked up from germline, CDR1 is ENHRY and CDR2 is SYGVKD. Trimming removed 7 bases from V and 4 bases from J, with 13 bases in between. The CDR3 spans 13 residues. CDR3 sequence (DNA): TGTGCCATCAATACACAGGGCGGCACTGAAGCTTTCTTT. It specifies CAINTQGGTEAFF.

J is TRBJ1-2 and V is TRBV5-1, with TRBD1 matching 7 bases. V was clipped by 4 bases and J by 2 bases; unmatched bases: 5. Looked up from germline, CDR1 is SGHRS and CDR2 is YFSETQ. The CDR3 is 14 amino acids. The CDR3 DNA reads as TGCGCCAGCAGCGGACAGGACCCAAACTATGGCTACACCTTC. This codes for CASSGQDPNYGYTF.

This clone came up once. The chain links TRBV7-9 to TRBJ2-1; D is uncertain. V was clipped by 2 bases and J by 2 bases, with 10 bases between them. This CDR3 has 15 residues. Germline assignment: CDR1 SEHNR and CDR2 FQNEAQ (reference sequence). The CDR3 sequence is CASSLKGGTYNEQFF. CDR3 sequence (DNA): TGTGCCAGCAGCTTAAAAGGCGGAACCTACAATGAGCAGTTCTTC.

This clone was counted between two and nine times. This rearrangement joins TRBV18 to TRBJ2-1, with 8 bases that match TRBD2. The CDR3 runs 15 residues. From germline, CDR1 is KGHSH and CDR2 LQKENI. V lost 3 bases, J lost 7 bases, and 8 bases stayed unmatched. The CDR3 DNA reads as TGTGCCAGCTCACCCGGGACTAGTCCCAATAATGAGCAGTTCTTC. Its translation is CASSPGTSPNNEQFF.

The chain uses TRBV5-1 and TRBJ2-7, with 7 bases matching TRBD2. Germline CDR1 is SGHRS and CDR2 is YFSETQ. This CDR3 has 17 amino acids. V was clipped by 4 bases and J by 5 bases; unmatched bases: 18. The CDR3 nucleotides read TGCGCCAGCAGCCCGGGGAGACAAGGACTAGGGATTCACGAGCAGTACTTC. It yields the protein CASSPGRQGLGIHEQYF.

The CDR3 is CASSEGQGNQPQHF. The CDR3 nucleotides are TGTGCCAGCAGTGAGGGTCAGGGCAATCAGCCCCAGCATTTT. The chain joins TRBV2 to TRBJ1-5; D remains ambiguous. V lost 3 bases and J lost 2, with 8 bases in between. Germline V lookup: CDR1 SNHLY, CDR2 FYNNEI. The CDR3 is made up of 14 amino acids.

The chain joins TRBV11-2 to TRBJ1-2; unclear D gene. The germline V gene encodes CDR1 SGHAT and CDR2 FQNNGV. The CDR3 runs 15 residues. V gave up 2 bases and J gave up 7 bases, with 17 bases separating them. The CDR3 bases are TGTGCCAGCAGCTTAATGAACTGGCTGCCGGGTGGCTACACCTTC. Translating it yields CASSLMNWLPGGYTF.

The gene calls are TRBV7-9 and TRBJ2-1; 7 bases map to TRBD1. J was trimmed by 5 bases and V by 8 bases; bases with no gene match: 6. This CDR3 contains 13 residues. Per germline, CDR1 SEHNR and CDR2 FQNEAQ (reference sequence). The CDR3 DNA reads TGTGCCAGCCAGCAGGGGGTCCACAATGAGCAGTTCTTC. This sequence encodes CASQQGVHNEQFF.

J is TRBJ1-3 and V is TRBV18; possibly TRBD1 for D (5 bases). V was pared by 0 bases and J by 10 bases, with 10 bases between. Germline-derived CDR1 and CDR2 are KGHSH and LQKENI. This CDR3 has 13 residues. This chain's CDR3 is CASSPPPRETIYF. DNA for the CDR3: TGTGCCAGCTCACCACCGCCCAGGGAAACCATATATTTT.

This chain links TRBV5-1 with TRBJ1-4; D is ambiguous. With 5 bases removed from V and 1 base from J, the gap between germline ends came to 9 bases. Germline loops: CDR1 SGHRS, CDR2 YFSETQ. The CDR3 runs 14 residues. CDR3 loop: CASSKELTNEKLFF. The DNA of the CDR3 is TGCGCCAGCAGTAAGGAGTTAACTAATGAAAAACTGTTTTTT.

This chain joins TRBV27 and TRBJ2-3, with 9 bases aligning to TRBD1. CDR3 length: 17 residues. Germline assignment: CDR1 MNHEY and CDR2 SMNVEV (reference sequence). The J segment lost 4 bases and the V segment lost 0 bases, leaving 8 bases of the junction unmatched. The CDR3 nucleotides read TGTGCCAGCAGTTTATCTTCCGGGACAGGGCCCCCAGATACGCAGTATTTT. It encodes CASSLSSGTGPPDTQYF.

The chain employs TRBV5-6 and TRBJ2-2, with no clear D. The CDR3 spans 12 residues. Germline values: CDR1 SGHDT, CDR2 YYEEEE. V was trimmed by 2 bases and J by 7 bases, leaving 6 bases between them. CDR3 nucleotides: TGTGCCAGCAGCTTTCGGAGCGGGGAGCTGTTTTTT. As protein: CASSFRSGELFF.

The CDR3 region has the DNA TGTGCCAGCTCACCAAAGCGGGCGAACTATGGCTACACCTTC. Translation: CASSPKRANYGYTF. V is TRBV18 and J is TRBJ1-2; D is unclear. CDR3 size: 14 residues. CDR1 KGHSH and CDR2 LQKENI come from the germline V gene. V lost 2 bases and J lost 2, with 9 bases in between.

V and J are TRBV6-1 and TRBJ1-3, with a possible D match to TRBD1 (6 bases). CDR1 MNHNS and CDR2 SASEGT come from the germline V gene. V lost 6 bases and J lost 2, with 8 bases in between. This CDR3 has 13 amino acids. In DNA form, the CDR3 reads TGTGCCAGCAGCAACAGGGCTGGAAACACCATATATTTT. Its protein is CASSNRAGNTIYF.

The J gene is TRBJ2-5, the V gene TRBV18, with 14 bases matching TRBD2. The V segment lost 5 bases and the J segment 7 bases; nucleotides outside the gene matches: 12. The CDR3 loop spans 17 amino acids. Germline V gene sequence: CDR1 KGHSH, CDR2 LQKENI. CDR3 nucleotides: TGTGCCAGCTCAACTTCCGGGACTAGCGGGAGTTATGGGACCCAGTACTTC. As protein: CASSTSGTSGSYGTQYF.

The V call is TRBV5-1, the J call TRBJ2-7, with D perhaps TRBD2 (6 bases). This CDR3 is built from 15 residues. The V end lost 0 bases, the J end lost 3 bases, and 13 bases lay between the germline ends. Germline CDR1 SGHRS, CDR2 YFSETQ. CDR3 nucleotide sequence: TGCGCCAGCAGCTTGGATAGGACCGGGAGCTACGAGCAGTACTTC. Encoded protein: CASSLDRTGSYEQYF. Based on the CDR3 plus reference TRBV5-1 and TRBJ2-7, the full variable domain is KAGVTQTPRYLIKTRGQQVTLSCSPISGHRSVSWYQQTPGQGLQFLFEYFSETQRNKGNFPGRFSGRQFSNSRSEMNVSTLELGDSALYLCASSLDRTGSYEQYFGPGTRLTVT.

V usage is TRBV10-3 and J usage is TRBJ1-5, with 7 nucleotides matching TRBD1. This CDR3 spans 17 amino acids. The V and J ends lost 4 bases and 0 bases, in that order; junction bases with no gene match: 9. Germline V lookup: CDR1 ENHRY, CDR2 SYGVKD. This CDR3 reads CAISATGAGNSNQPQHF. The CDR3 nucleotides are TGTGCCATCAGTGCTACAGGGGCGGGAAATAGCAATCAGCCCCAGCATTTT.

The chain uses TRBV29-1 and TRBJ2-3, with D tentatively TRBD1 (6 bases). The CDR3 sequence is 11 residues long. Between the trimmed V and J ends, which lost 0 bases and 14 bases, there was a span of 12 bases. Germline V CDR1 and CDR2: SQVTM, ANQGSEA. The DNA for the CDR3 is TGCAGCGTTGAAGACAGGGGCCAAGGGTATTTT. Its protein is CSVEDRGQGYF.

The chain carries TRBV28 and TRBJ2-1; D is possibly TRBD2 (5 bases). Germline assignment: CDR1 MDHEN and CDR2 SYDVKM. This CDR3 comprises 15 residues. V lost 1 base and J lost 6, with 13 bases in between. The CDR3 sequence is CASSLSGARGNEQFF. DNA for the CDR3: TGTGCCAGCAGTTTATCCGGAGCACGGGGCAATGAGCAGTTCTTC.

This clone was recorded a few times. The rearrangement links TRBV10-2 to TRBJ2-1; D uncertain. The CDR3 is made up of 13 amino acids. Germline V gene lookup returns CDR1 WSHSY and CDR2 SAAADI. V shed 2 bases and J shed 9 bases, with 11 bases lying between them. As DNA, the CDR3 is TGCGCCAGCAGTGAGCAAATAGTTGGTGAGCAGTTCTTC. Translated, it gives CASSEQIVGEQFF.

This chain uses TRBV6-1 with TRBJ1-5; D possibly corresponds to TRBD1 (6 bases). Germline-derived CDR1 and CDR2 are MNHNS and SASEGT. V lost 5 bases and J 4 bases, leaving 9 bases between the germline ends. There are 13 residues in the CDR3. DNA for the CDR3: TGTGCCAGCAGTCCCACAGGGAATCAGCCCCAGCATTTT. Encoded protein: CASSPTGNQPQHF.

This clone was detected once. The chain uses TRBV28 and TRBJ2-1; the match to TRBD1 covers 7 bases. Germline CDR1 reads MDHEN; CDR2 reads SYDVKM. The CDR3 consists of 14 residues. Germline trimming cut 4 bases from V and 5 bases from J; bases unmatched to any gene: 5. In DNA form, the CDR3 reads TGTGCCAGCAGTTCCGGGACAGCCGACAATGAGCAGTTCTTC. Protein: CASSSGTADNEQFF. Full variable domain (missing parts from reference TRBV28 and TRBJ2-1): DVKVTQSSRYLVKRTGEKVFLECVQDMDHENMFWYRQDPGLGLRLIYFSYDVKMKEKGDIPEGYSVSREKKERFSLILESASTNQTSMYLCASSSGTADNEQFFGPGTRLTVL.